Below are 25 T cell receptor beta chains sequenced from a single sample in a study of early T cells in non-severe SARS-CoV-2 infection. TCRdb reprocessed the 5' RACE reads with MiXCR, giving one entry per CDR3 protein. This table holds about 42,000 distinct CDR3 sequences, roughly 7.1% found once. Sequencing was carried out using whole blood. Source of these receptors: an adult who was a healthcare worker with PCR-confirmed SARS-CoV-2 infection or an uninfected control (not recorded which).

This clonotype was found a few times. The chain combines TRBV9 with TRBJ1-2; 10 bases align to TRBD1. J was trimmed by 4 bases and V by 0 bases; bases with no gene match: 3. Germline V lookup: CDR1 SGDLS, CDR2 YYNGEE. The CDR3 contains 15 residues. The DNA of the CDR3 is TGTGCCAGCAGCGTAGCCGGGACAGGGGTCTATGGCTACACCTTC. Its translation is CASSVAGTGVYGYTF. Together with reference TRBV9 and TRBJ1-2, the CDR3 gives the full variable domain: DSGVTQTPKHLITATGQRVTLRCSPRSGDLSVYWYQQSLDQGLQFLIQYYNGEERAKGNILERFSAQQFPDLHSELNLSSLELGDSALYFCASSVAGTGVYGYTFGSGTRLTVV.

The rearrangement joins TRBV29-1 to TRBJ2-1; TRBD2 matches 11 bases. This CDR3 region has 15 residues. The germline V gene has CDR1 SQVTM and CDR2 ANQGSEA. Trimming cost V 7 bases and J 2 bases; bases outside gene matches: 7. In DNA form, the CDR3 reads TGCAGCGCCCATCTAGCGGGGGGCGCCTACAATGAGCAGTTCTTC. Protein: CSAHLAGGAYNEQFF.

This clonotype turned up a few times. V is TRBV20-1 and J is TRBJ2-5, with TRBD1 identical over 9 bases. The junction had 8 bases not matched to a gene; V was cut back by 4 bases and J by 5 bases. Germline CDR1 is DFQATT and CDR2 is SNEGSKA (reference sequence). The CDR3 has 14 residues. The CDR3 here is CSAKTGGRGETQYF. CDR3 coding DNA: TGCAGTGCTAAGACAGGGGGAAGGGGGGAGACCCAGTACTTC.

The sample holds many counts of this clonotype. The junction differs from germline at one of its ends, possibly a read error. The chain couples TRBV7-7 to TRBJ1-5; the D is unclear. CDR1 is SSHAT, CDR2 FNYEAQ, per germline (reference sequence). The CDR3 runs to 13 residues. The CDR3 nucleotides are TGTGCTAGCAGTTTTGGGCCCAATCAGCCCCAGCATTTT. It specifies CASSFGPNQPQHF.

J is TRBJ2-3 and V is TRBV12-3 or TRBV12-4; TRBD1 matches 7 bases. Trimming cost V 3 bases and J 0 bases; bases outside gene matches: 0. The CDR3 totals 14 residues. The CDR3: CASSLDRSTDTQYF. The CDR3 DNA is TGTGCCAGCAGTTTGGACAGGAGCACAGATACGCAGTATTTT.

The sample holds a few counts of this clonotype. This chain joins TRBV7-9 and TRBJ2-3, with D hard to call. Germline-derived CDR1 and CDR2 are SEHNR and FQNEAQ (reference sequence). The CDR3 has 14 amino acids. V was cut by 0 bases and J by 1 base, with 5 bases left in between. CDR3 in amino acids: CASSLAPGTDTQYF. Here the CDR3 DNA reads TGTGCCAGCAGCTTAGCGCCAGGCACAGATACGCAGTATTTT.

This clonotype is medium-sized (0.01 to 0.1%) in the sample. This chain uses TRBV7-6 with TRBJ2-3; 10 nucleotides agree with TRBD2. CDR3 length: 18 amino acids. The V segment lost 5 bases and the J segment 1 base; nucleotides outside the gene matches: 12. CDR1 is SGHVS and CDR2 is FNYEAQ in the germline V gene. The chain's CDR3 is CASSHPGSSGGRTDTQYF. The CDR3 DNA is TGTGCCAGCAGCCACCCGGGATCTAGCGGGGGTCGCACAGATACGCAGTATTTT.

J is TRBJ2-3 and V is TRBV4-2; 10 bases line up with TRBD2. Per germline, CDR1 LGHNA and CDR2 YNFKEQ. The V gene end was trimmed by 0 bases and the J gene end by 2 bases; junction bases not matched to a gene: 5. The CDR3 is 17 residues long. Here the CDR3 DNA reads TGTGCCAGCAGCCAAGATCGAGCGGGGGGGCCCACAGATACGCAGTATTTT. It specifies CASSQDRAGGPTDTQYF.

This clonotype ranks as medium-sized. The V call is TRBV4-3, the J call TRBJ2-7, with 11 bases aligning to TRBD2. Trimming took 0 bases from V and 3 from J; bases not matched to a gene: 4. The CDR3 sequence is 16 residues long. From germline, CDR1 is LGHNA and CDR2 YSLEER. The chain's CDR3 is CASSQDPTSGVYEQYF. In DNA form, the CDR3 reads TGCGCCAGCAGCCAAGATCCGACTAGCGGGGTCTACGAGCAGTACTTC.

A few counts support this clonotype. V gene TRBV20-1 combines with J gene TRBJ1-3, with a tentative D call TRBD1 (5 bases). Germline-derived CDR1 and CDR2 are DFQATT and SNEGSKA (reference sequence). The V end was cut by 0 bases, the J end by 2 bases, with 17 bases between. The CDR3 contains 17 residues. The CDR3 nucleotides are TGCAGTGCTAGAGATCTAGTAGGCAGGGAAGCTGGAAACACCATATATTTT. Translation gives CSARDLVGREAGNTIYF.

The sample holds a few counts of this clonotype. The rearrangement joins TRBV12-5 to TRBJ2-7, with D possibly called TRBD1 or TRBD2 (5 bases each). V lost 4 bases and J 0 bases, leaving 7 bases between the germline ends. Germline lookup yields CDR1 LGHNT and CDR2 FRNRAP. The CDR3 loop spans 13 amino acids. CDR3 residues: CASGSGPSYEQYF. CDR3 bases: TGTGCTAGTGGTTCGGGACCCTCCTACGAGCAGTACTTC.

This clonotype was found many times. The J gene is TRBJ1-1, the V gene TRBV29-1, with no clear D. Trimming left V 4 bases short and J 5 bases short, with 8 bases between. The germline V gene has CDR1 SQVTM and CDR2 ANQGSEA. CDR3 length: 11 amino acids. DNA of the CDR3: TGCAGCGTTGGGGGTATTACTGAAGCTTTCTTT. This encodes CSVGGITEAFF. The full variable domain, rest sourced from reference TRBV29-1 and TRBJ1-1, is SAVISQKPSRDICQRGTSLTIQCQVDSQVTMMFWYRQQPGQSLTLIATANQGSEATYESGFVIDKFPISRPNLTFSTLTVSNMSPEDSSIYLCSVGGITEAFFGQGTRLTVV.

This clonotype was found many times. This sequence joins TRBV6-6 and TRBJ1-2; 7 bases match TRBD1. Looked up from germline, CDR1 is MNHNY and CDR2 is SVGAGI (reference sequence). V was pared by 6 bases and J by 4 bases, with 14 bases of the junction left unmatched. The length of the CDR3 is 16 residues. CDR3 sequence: CASRRAGDSSIYGYTF. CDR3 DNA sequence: TGTGCCAGCAGACGCGCCGGGGACAGCTCTATCTATGGCTACACCTTC.

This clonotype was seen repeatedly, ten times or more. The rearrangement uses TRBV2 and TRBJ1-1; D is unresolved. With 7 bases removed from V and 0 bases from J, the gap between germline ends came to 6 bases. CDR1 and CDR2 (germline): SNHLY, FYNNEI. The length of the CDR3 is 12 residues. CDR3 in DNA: TGTGCCAGCATCACGGTGAACACTGAAGCTTTCTTT. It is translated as CASITVNTEAFF. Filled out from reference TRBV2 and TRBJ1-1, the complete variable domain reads EPEVTQTPSHQVTQMGQEVILRCVPISNHLYFYWYRQILGQKVEFLVSFYNNEISEKSEIFDDQFSVERPDGSNFTLKIRSTKLEDSAMYFCASITVNTEAFFGQGTRLTVV.

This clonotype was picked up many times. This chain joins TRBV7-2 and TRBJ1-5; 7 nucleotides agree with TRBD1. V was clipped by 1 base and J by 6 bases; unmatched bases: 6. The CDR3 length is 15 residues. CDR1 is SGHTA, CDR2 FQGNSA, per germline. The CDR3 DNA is TGTGCCAGCAGCTTAGGACAGGGCTTGGCTCAGCCCCAGCATTTT. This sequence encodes CASSLGQGLAQPQHF.

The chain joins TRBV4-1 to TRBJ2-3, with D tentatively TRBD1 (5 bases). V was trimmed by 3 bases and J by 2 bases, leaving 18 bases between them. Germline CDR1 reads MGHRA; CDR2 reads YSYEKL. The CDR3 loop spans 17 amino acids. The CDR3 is CASSHPIGAGPTDTQYF. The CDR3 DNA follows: TGCGCCAGCAGCCACCCAATAGGGGCAGGGCCCACAGATACGCAGTATTTT.

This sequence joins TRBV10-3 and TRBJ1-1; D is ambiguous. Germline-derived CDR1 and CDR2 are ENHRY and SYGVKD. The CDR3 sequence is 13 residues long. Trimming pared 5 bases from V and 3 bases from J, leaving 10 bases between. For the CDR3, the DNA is TGTGCCATCAGTCCCCAGAGGGACACTGAAGCTTTCTTT. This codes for CAISPQRDTEAFF.

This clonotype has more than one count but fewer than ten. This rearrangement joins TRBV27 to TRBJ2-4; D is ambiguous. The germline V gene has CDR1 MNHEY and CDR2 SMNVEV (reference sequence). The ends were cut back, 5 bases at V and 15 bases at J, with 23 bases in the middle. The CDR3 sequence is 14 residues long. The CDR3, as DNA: TGTGCCAGCAGTCGAAGCGTGGTTCTCCAAAGGGTGTACTTC. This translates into CASSRSVVLQRVYF.

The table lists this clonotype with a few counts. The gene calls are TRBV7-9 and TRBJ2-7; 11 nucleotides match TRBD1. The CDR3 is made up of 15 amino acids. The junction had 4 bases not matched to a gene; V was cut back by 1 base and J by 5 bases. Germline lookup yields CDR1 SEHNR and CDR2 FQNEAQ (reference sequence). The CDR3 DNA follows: TGTGCCAGCAGCTTAGTAGGACAGGGGGCCCACGAGCAGTACTTC. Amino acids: CASSLVGQGAHEQYF.

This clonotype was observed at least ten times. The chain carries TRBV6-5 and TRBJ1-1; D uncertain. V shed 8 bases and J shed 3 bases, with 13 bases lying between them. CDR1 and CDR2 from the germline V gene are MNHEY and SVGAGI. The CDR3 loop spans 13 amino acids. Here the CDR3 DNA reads TGTGCCAGCCGAGGTGGTTTGGACACTGAAGCTTTCTTT. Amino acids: CASRGGLDTEAFF.

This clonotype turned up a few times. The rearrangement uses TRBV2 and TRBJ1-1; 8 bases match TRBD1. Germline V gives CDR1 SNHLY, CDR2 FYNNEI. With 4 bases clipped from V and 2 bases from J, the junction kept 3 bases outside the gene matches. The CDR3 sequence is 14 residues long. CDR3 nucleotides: TGTGCCAGCAGTGTAACAGGGGGAAACACTGAAGCTTTCTTT. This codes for CASSVTGGNTEAFF.

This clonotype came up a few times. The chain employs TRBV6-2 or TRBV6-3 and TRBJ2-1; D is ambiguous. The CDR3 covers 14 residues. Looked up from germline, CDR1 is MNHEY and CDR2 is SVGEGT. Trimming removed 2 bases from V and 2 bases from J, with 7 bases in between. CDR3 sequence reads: CASSYLGPYNEQFF. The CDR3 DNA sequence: TGTGCCAGCAGTTACCTAGGGCCCTACAATGAGCAGTTCTTC.

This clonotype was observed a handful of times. This CDR3 is CSARALAGGDNEQFF. Written as DNA, the CDR3 is TGCAGTGCTAGAGCTCTAGCGGGGGGGGACAATGAGCAGTTCTTC. V gene TRBV20-1 combines with J gene TRBJ2-1, with 12 nucleotides matching TRBD2. The CDR3 has 15 residues. Germline loops: CDR1 DFQATT, CDR2 SNEGSKA (reference sequence). The V gene end was trimmed by 1 base and the J gene end by 5 bases; junction bases not matched to a gene: 3.

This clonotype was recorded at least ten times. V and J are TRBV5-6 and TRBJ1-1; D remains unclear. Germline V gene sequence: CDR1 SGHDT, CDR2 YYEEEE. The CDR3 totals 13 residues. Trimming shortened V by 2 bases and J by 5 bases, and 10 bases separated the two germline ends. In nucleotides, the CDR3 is TGTGCCAGCAGCTTCAACGGAGGGACTGAAGCTTTCTTT. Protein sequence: CASSFNGGTEAFF.

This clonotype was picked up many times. CDR3 in DNA: TGCGCCAGCAGCTACCCGTCGGTAGACGGGAGCACTGAAGCTTTCTTT. Protein sequence: CASSYPSVDGSTEAFF. V gene TRBV4-1 combines with J gene TRBJ1-1, with D uncertain. Trimming removed 5 bases from V and 4 bases from J, with 20 bases in between. CDR1 is MGHRA, CDR2 YSYEKL, per germline. CDR3 length equals 16 residues.